One sample yielded the 29 T cell receptor beta chains listed below, sequenced in a study of control samples from healthy donors and cancer patients. Generated by immunoSEQ multiplex PCR, the TCRdb table keeps only in-frame clones and is missing some. The sample consists of over 85,000 clones, around nine tenths of them appearing once. Sequencing was done on a sample of PBMCs. The receptors here all came from a woman aged 55-75 years with lung cancer.

The chain recombines TRBV11-3 with TRBJ2-7, with D possibly TRBD1 on 5 matching bases. The V gene lost 4 bases and the J gene lost 4 bases, with 11 bases spanning the gap. This CDR3 contains 13 residues. Germline V gives CDR1 SGHNT, CDR2 YENEEA. The CDR3 reads CASSSGQGYEQYF. For the CDR3, the DNA is TGTGCCAGCAGCTCCGGACAAGGTTACGAGCAGTACTTC.

The chain links TRBV7-2 to TRBJ2-5; D uncertain. The V end was cut by 4 bases, the J end by 5 bases, with 5 bases between. The germline V gene encodes CDR1 SGHTA and CDR2 FQGNSA. The CDR3 length is 11 residues. CDR3 protein: CASSSRETQYF. The CDR3 DNA sequence: TGTGCCAGCAGCTCGAGGGAGACCCAGTACTTC.

This chain links TRBV5-4 with TRBJ2-1; 10 bases are shared with TRBD2. The V gene end was trimmed by 1 base and the J gene end by 2 bases; junction bases not matched to a gene: 0. Germline CDR1 and CDR2: SGHNT and YYREEE (reference sequence). The CDR3 consists of 15 residues. CDR3 sequence (DNA): TGTGCCAGCAGCTTGACTAGCGGGACCTACAATGAGCAGTTCTTC. Protein: CASSLTSGTYNEQFF.

About this clone: The same CDR3 can be traced to other DNA sequences in this sample. J is TRBJ1-1 and V is TRBV5-1, with unresolved D. The CDR3 covers 14 residues. V lost 0 bases and J lost 2, with 8 bases in between. Germline V lookup: CDR1 SGHRS, CDR2 YFSETQ. The CDR3 loop reads CASSLAVGNTEAFF. The CDR3 DNA reads as TGCGCCAGCAGCTTGGCGGTGGGTAACACTGAAGCTTTCTTT.

Points on this clone: Mismatch with germline at one junction end may stem from a read error. The CDR3 DNA sequence: TGTGCCTGGAGTGGTGCACAGCGGACGAGCTTC. This gives the protein CAWSGAQRTSF. The chain uses TRBV30 and TRBJ1-2, with D unclear. Germline V gene lookup returns CDR1 GTSNPN and CDR2 SVGIG (reference sequence). This CDR3 comprises 11 residues.

The chain is built from TRBV5-5 and TRBJ2-1; the D gene could be TRBD1 or TRBD2 (6 bases each). The CDR3 has 16 amino acids. CDR1 is SGHKS, CDR2 YYEKEE, per germline (reference sequence). Trimming stripped 9 bases from V and 0 bases from J, with 19 bases between. The CDR3 DNA is TGTGCCACTTCACCTGGGGGGCGGATCTCCTACAATGAGCAGTTCTTC. Protein: CATSPGGRISYNEQFF.

The chain carries TRBV5-1 and TRBJ2-1; 7 bases are shared with TRBD1. The CDR3 runs to 15 residues. Germline assignment: CDR1 SGHRS and CDR2 YFSETQ. Unmatched junction bases numbered 8, after V lost 5 bases and J lost 3 bases. For the CDR3, the DNA is TGCGCCAGCAGTACGGGGCAGGGGGTCTACAATGAGCAGTTCTTC. Translation gives CASSTGQGVYNEQFF.

The chain has TRBV3-1 (or the pseudogene TRBV3-2) and TRBJ2-7, with 8 positions matching TRBD2. Germline lookup yields CDR1 LGHDT and CDR2 YNNKEL (reference sequence). CDR3 length equals 14 residues. The V segment lost 2 bases and the J segment 12 bases; nucleotides outside the gene matches: 12. DNA of the CDR3: TGTGCCAGCAGCCAACCGGGAGGGTCAGGAGAACTGTACTTC. Protein product: CASSQPGGSGELYF.

The chain combines TRBV19 with TRBJ2-6, with D tentatively TRBD2 (6 bases). The germline gives CDR1 LNHDA, CDR2 SQIVND (reference sequence). Trimming took off 4 bases at V and 0 bases at J, with 10 bases between the two ends. This CDR3 is built from 16 residues. In nucleotides, the CDR3 is TGTGCCAGTAGTAGCCAGGGAGGCTCTGGGGCCAACGTCCTGACTTTC. It yields the protein CASSSQGGSGANVLTF.

This chain joins TRBV27 and TRBJ2-2; no firm D call. This CDR3 spans 13 amino acids. V was pared by 3 bases and J by 6 bases, with 8 bases between. Germline CDR1 and CDR2: MNHEY and SMNVEV (reference sequence). Written as DNA, the CDR3 is TGTGCCAGCAGTTTTTGGAGAGCCGGGGAGCTGTTTTTT. Amino acids: CASSFWRAGELFF.

The chain joins TRBV18 to TRBJ2-2; 7 nucleotides match TRBD2. The junction had 11 bases not matched to a gene; V was cut back by 3 bases and J by 7 bases. This CDR3 spans 16 amino acids. CDR1 is KGHSH and CDR2 is LQKENI in the germline V gene. The CDR3: CASSPVATGGDGELFF. In DNA form, the CDR3 reads TGTGCCAGCTCACCGGTCGCGACGGGAGGAGACGGGGAGCTGTTTTTT.

The chain joins TRBV7-3 to TRBJ2-6; unclear D gene. The CDR3 extends over 17 amino acids. The V end lost 0 bases, the J end lost 0 bases, and 9 bases lay between the germline ends. Germline V gene lookup returns CDR1 SGHTA and CDR2 FQGTGA. The CDR3 loop reads CASSLTGGYSGANVLTF. The CDR3 region has the DNA TGTGCCAGCAGCTTAACGGGTGGCTACTCTGGGGCCAACGTCCTGACTTTC.

This chain uses TRBV6-9 with TRBJ2-7; D possibly corresponds to TRBD2 (6 bases). CDR3 length: 17 residues. The germline V gene has CDR1 MNHGY and CDR2 SVAAGI. The germline V and J ends were trimmed by 4 bases and 7 bases, with 26 bases remaining between them. The CDR3: CASSSDSGDGDLMEQYF. The CDR3 nucleotides read TGTGCCAGCAGTTCCGATTCGGGGGACGGGGACCTCATGGAGCAGTACTTC.

This rearrangement joins TRBV28 to TRBJ2-7, with 10 bases identical to TRBD2. The CDR3 loop spans 15 amino acids. The ends lost 6 bases at V and 4 bases at J; junction bases unmatched: 9. CDR1 and CDR2 (germline): MDHEN, SYDVKM. Written as DNA, the CDR3 is TGTGCCAGCAGCAGCGGGGGGGGCCGGGCATACGAGCAGTACTTC. This codes for CASSSGGGRAYEQYF.

The rearrangement links TRBV7-2 to TRBJ2-3; D is undetermined. CDR1 and CDR2 (germline): SGHTA, FQGNSA. CDR3 length equals 15 residues. V was clipped by 3 bases and J by 1 base, with 11 bases between them. The CDR3 region is CASSLNSLRTDTQYF. The CDR3 nucleotides read TGTGCCAGCAGCTTGAATTCGCTTCGCACAGATACGCAGTATTTT.

This clone is a singleton in its sample. The chain links TRBV25-1 to TRBJ2-1; D not resolved. V was cut by 3 bases and J by 0 bases, with 12 bases left in between. This CDR3 has 16 residues. Germline CDR1 reads MGHDK; CDR2 reads SYGVNS. The CDR3 here is CASSDGKTPSYNEQFF. The CDR3, as DNA: TGTGCCAGCAGTGACGGCAAAACCCCCTCCTACAATGAGCAGTTCTTC.

V is TRBV19 and J is TRBJ1-5; D is undetermined. Trimming took off 5 bases at V and 0 bases at J, with 5 bases between the two ends. The CDR3 is made up of 13 amino acids. Germline V gene lookup returns CDR1 LNHDA and CDR2 SQIVND (reference sequence). The CDR3 protein is CASSPNSNQPQHF. The CDR3 DNA is TGTGCCAGTAGTCCGAATAGCAATCAGCCCCAGCATTTT. The full variable domain, with the rest looked up from reference TRBV19 and TRBJ1-5, is DGGITQSPKYLFRKEGQNVTLSCEQNLNHDAMYWYRQDPGQGLRLIYYSQIVNDFQKGDIAEGYSVSREKKESFPLTVTSAQKNPTAFYLCASSPNSNQPQHFGDGTRLSIL.

This rearrangement joins TRBV7-8 to TRBJ1-1; 11 bases match TRBD1. The germline CDR1 and CDR2 sequences are SGHVS and FQNEAQ. Trimming cost V 7 bases and J 0 bases; bases outside gene matches: 10. The CDR3 spans 17 residues. Here the CDR3 DNA reads TGTGCCAGCAACCCAGGTCGGGACAGGGGGATGAACACTGAAGCTTTCTTT. Translated, it gives CASNPGRDRGMNTEAFF.

The V call is TRBV6-5, the J call TRBJ1-4, with D maybe TRBD1 (5 bases). V was trimmed by 11 bases and J by 8 bases, leaving 21 bases between them. The V gene's germline CDR1 is MNHEY and CDR2 SVGAGI. The CDR3 is 14 amino acids. The CDR3 here is CAGQGGHRGEKLFF. The DNA of the CDR3 is TGTGCCGGCCAAGGAGGACACCGGGGAGAAAAACTGTTTTTT.

This chain connects TRBV29-1 to TRBJ2-3; no clear D. Germline V lookup: CDR1 SQVTM, CDR2 ANQGSEA. The V end lost 4 bases, the J end lost 1 base, and 9 bases lay between the germline ends. The CDR3 is made up of 13 amino acids. CDR3 loop: CSVVWSGTDTQYF. The CDR3 nucleotides read TGCAGCGTTGTTTGGAGCGGCACAGATACGCAGTATTTT.

The rearrangement uses TRBV6-5 and TRBJ1-2, with unresolved D. This CDR3 has 14 residues. Germline V gives CDR1 MNHEY, CDR2 SVGAGI. Between the trimmed V and J ends, which lost 3 bases and 7 bases, there was a span of 15 bases. CDR3 sequence: CASSYKPGETGYTF. The DNA of the CDR3 is TGTGCCAGCAGTTATAAACCCGGGGAAACTGGCTACACCTTC.

The rearrangement links TRBV19 to TRBJ2-1, with 9 bases that match TRBD1. V shed 5 bases and J 8 bases; nucleotides not matched to a gene: 10. CDR3 length: 15 residues. From germline, CDR1 is LNHDA and CDR2 SQIVND (reference sequence). Here the CDR3 reads CASSFDRGKVDEQFF. CDR3 in DNA: TGTGCCAGTAGTTTTGACAGGGGGAAAGTGGATGAGCAGTTCTTC.

V usage is TRBV28 and J usage is TRBJ2-7; D remains ambiguous. V was cut by 8 bases and J by 6 bases, with 14 bases left in between. The CDR3 totals 12 residues. The germline gives CDR1 MDHEN, CDR2 SYDVKM. In nucleotides, the CDR3 is TGTGCCAGCGAGGCTGACCGTTTCGAGCAGTACTTC. It yields the protein CASEADRFEQYF.

The V call is TRBV4-1, the J call TRBJ1-3, with D uncertain. Germline V lookup: CDR1 MGHRA, CDR2 YSYEKL. The CDR3 covers 17 residues. The ends were cut back, 1 base at V and 0 bases at J, with 13 bases in the middle. The CDR3 coding sequence is TGCGCCAGCAGCCAAGGCGTTCAGGTGAGCTCTGGAAACACCATATATTTT. Its protein product is CASSQGVQVSSGNTIYF.

V usage is TRBV14 and J usage is TRBJ1-1; tentative D call: TRBD1 (5 bases). Germline V gives CDR1 SGHDN, CDR2 FVKESK. This CDR3 spans 13 amino acids. V was cut by 1 base and J by 10 bases, with 13 bases left in between. The CDR3 region is CASSQGTSRGAFF. The CDR3 coding sequence is TGTGCCAGCAGCCAAGGAACCTCGAGGGGAGCTTTCTTT.

This clone appeared a single time. This chain joins TRBV7-2 and TRBJ2-1, with 7 bases matching TRBD1. The CDR3 runs to 16 residues. The germline gives CDR1 SGHTA, CDR2 FQGNSA. V shed 2 bases, J shed 0 bases, and the junction held 4 bases outside the gene matches. CDR3 in DNA: TGTGCCAGCAGCTTAAAAGGGGGCAGCTCCTACAATGAGCAGTTCTTC. This encodes CASSLKGGSSYNEQFF.

This sequence joins TRBV19 and TRBJ1-2; 7 positions match TRBD1. This CDR3 spans 16 amino acids. V dropped 5 bases and J dropped 0; count of bases not matched to a gene: 9. The germline V gene encodes CDR1 LNHDA and CDR2 SQIVND (reference sequence). The CDR3 sequence is CASSPLGTDTNYGYTF. CDR3 nucleotide sequence: TGTGCCAGTAGTCCCCTCGGGACAGATACTAACTATGGCTACACCTTC.

V usage is TRBV6-1 and J usage is TRBJ2-1; possibly TRBD2 for D (6 bases). Germline V gene data show CDR1 as MNHNS and CDR2 as SASEGT. Between the trimmed V and J ends, which lost 0 bases and 7 bases, there was a span of 13 bases. The CDR3 is made up of 15 amino acids. The CDR3 spells CASSEAGGLTNEQFF. In DNA form, the CDR3 reads TGTGCCAGCAGTGAAGCGGGGGGATTGACTAATGAGCAGTTCTTC.

The chain has TRBV5-1 and TRBJ2-2; D possibly corresponds to TRBD1 (6 bases). Germline CDR1 reads SGHRS; CDR2 reads YFSETQ. This CDR3 has 14 amino acids. V gave up 4 bases and J gave up 1 base, with 8 bases separating them. The CDR3 region is CASSEGQNTGELFF. The CDR3 bases are TGCGCCAGCAGCGAGGGACAGAACACCGGGGAGCTGTTTTTT.